Sequencing of this T cell receptor beta chain was carried out in a study of Tregs in tolerant kidney transplant recipients (dated by TCRdb to about 2019). About the investigation overall: Before combined kidney and bone marrow transplantation, this study identified donor-specific regulatory T cells using TCRbeta sequencing and then followed those same cells after transplant. TCRbeta repertoire sequencing was used in a few healthy controls to compare several methods for expanding Tregs specific for an allogeneic donor.

On this clone itself: The antigen this receptor binds is unknown. No base quality values were provided; no much bigger clone lies one nucleotide off.

What the study reported, not specific to this receptor: Although technical replication error seemed to be minimal, the question of biological reproducibility was not addressed directly. Expanding Tregs with activated donor B cells appeared to identify the most biologically relevant and donor-specific TCRbeta repertoire. The study was limited by small patient numbers, and the findings need validation in larger populations and under other immunosuppression protocols.

For TCRbeta CDR3 sequencing, genomic DNA was extracted from sorted cells using the QIAGEN DNeasy Blood and Tissue Kit. High-throughput TCRbeta CDR3 sequencing, including PCR amplification with bias correction and internal controls, was performed commercially through immunoSEQ. On the study's bioinformatics: Unique productive TCRbeta sequences were defined by CDR3 nucleotide sequence where primers matched, otherwise by CDR3 amino acid sequence with Vbeta and Jbeta genes. To correct for sorting error, sequences found in more than one sorted population at a frequency ratio of 2:1 or less were discarded, and the remaining shared sequences were assigned to the population with the higher frequency. A sequence counted as donor-reactive if, in CFSE-low cells, the sequence had a frequency of at least 0.01% and was expanded at least 5-fold compared with unstimulated cells. Jensen-Shannon divergence calculated on the top 100 TCRbeta sequences ranked by frequency was used to measure repertoire divergence. When a sample had multiple sequencing runs, each run was corrected for sorting error separately and the runs were then pooled. The immuneACCESS repertoire file appears here via TCRdb, limited to in-frame rearrangements. These files lack a portion of the clones; in checked studies, under half of the deficit traces to unresolved V genes, and the cause of the others is not known. That table supplies the V and J calls and clone size; D and trimming were determined from the DNA. The sample records roughly 70,000 clones, roughly 84% of which are singletons. The top ten hold more than 4% of the sample.

Unstimulated Tregs (CD4+CD25+CD127-), CD4+ non-Tregs (CD4+CD25-), CD4 and CD8 cells were FACS-sorted from thawed PBMCs. Healthy control blood came either as purchased buffy coats or from healthy volunteers. Healthy control blood was processed to PBMCs by Ficoll density gradient and cryopreserved, and patient PBMCs were collected before and after transplant. Counted from cysteine to phenylalanine, this CDR3 has 16 amino acids. The kept DNA is CDR3 alone, 48 bases in frame from the first base. Looking up the germline V gene (reference sequence) yields CDR1 LNHDA and CDR2 SQIVND. V lost 9 bases and J lost 3 bases, and the count of bases not matched to a germline gene is 17.

The rearrangement joined TRBV19 to TRBJ2-7, with TRBD2 identical over 7 junction bases. The sequence derives from a human donor in good health. Specimen: CD4+ T cells from blood. The nucleotides read TGTGCCAGCCCCCGGAGGCCGGGGAGGGAAGGCTACGAGCAGTACTTC. This gives the protein CASPRRPGREGYEQYF.